The 19 T cell receptor beta chains below were found in one sample sequenced in a study of cytomegalovirus exposure and HLA in healthy donors. PCR was performed using 60 Vbeta and 13 Jbeta primers. Clones were read by immunoSEQ multiplex PCR, and TCRdb kept only the in-frame ones, dropping some. Of about 130,000 clones listed, 74% are singletons. The sample was PBMCs. The receptors originated from a man aged 40-49 years in good health and CMV-seropositive.

This clone turned up a few times. The chain is built from TRBV27 and TRBJ2-1; D is possibly TRBD2 (5 bases). CDR1 is MNHEY and CDR2 is SMNVEV in the germline V gene (reference sequence). This CDR3 is built from 14 residues. Trimming stripped 5 bases from V and 3 bases from J, with 11 bases between. The CDR3 DNA is TGTGCCAGCAGTCATCGGGGTTTCTACAATGAGCAGTTCTTC. Protein sequence: CASSHRGFYNEQFF.

This clone was seen just once. V is TRBV19 and J is TRBJ2-1; tentative D call: TRBD2 (5 bases). V shed 7 bases and J shed 6 bases, with 16 bases lying between them. This CDR3 has 14 residues. The germline V gene encodes CDR1 LNHDA and CDR2 SQIVND (reference sequence). In DNA form, the CDR3 reads TGTGCCAGTATGTTGGACTCCCAACTCAATGAGCAGTTCTTC. Its translation is CASMLDSQLNEQFF.

The table lists this clone with a count of one. The chain couples TRBV4-1 to TRBJ2-7, with a weak D call TRBD2 (6 bases). Trimming removed 0 bases at V and 0 bases at J, with 12 bases between. CDR1 and CDR2 from the germline V gene are MGHRA and YSYEKL. The CDR3 length is 16 residues. The CDR3 spells CASSQDLSGFSYEQYF. The CDR3 coding sequence is TGCGCCAGCAGCCAAGATCTTAGCGGCTTCTCCTACGAGCAGTACTTC.

The V and J genes are TRBV6-5 and TRBJ2-5, with D tentatively TRBD2 (6 bases). Trimming took 0 bases from V and 5 from J, leaving 10 bases between them. From germline, CDR1 is MNHEY and CDR2 SVGAGI. The CDR3 length is 14 residues. Here the CDR3 DNA reads TGTGCCAGCAGTTACTCGTGGACTATGGAGACCCAGTACTTC. It yields the protein CASSYSWTMETQYF.

This chain uses TRBV4-1 with TRBJ2-2; 14 bases are shared with TRBD2. After removal of 4 bases from V and 7 bases from J, the junction contained 14 bases not matched to a gene. Germline values: CDR1 MGHRA, CDR2 YSYEKL. The CDR3 spans 19 residues. CDR3 bases: TGCGCCAGCAGCCGAATAATCTGGACTAGCGGGGGGATAGGCGGGGAGCTGTTTTTT. Protein sequence: CASSRIIWTSGGIGGELFF.

The chain is built from TRBV5-6 and TRBJ2-3; D remains ambiguous. The length of the CDR3 is 14 residues. Germline CDR1 reads SGHDT; CDR2 reads YYEEEE. The V end lost 1 base, the J end lost 2 bases, and 8 bases lay between the germline ends. CDR3 protein: CASSLNEPTDTQYF. The CDR3, as DNA: TGTGCCAGCAGCTTGAACGAGCCCACAGATACGCAGTATTTT.

The J gene is TRBJ1-5, the V gene TRBV10-3, with D possibly TRBD1 on 5 matching bases. Trimming shortened V by 6 bases and J by 2 bases, and 20 bases separated the two germline ends. Germline V gives CDR1 ENHRY, CDR2 SYGVKD. The CDR3 loop spans 17 amino acids. Here the CDR3 reads CAISGRDFSRGNQPQHF. In DNA, the CDR3 is TGTGCCATCAGCGGGAGGGACTTCTCGAGGGGCAATCAGCCCCAGCATTTT.

This chain connects TRBV5-1 to TRBJ1-2; a possible D gene is TRBD1 (6 bases). V was pared by 3 bases and J by 8 bases, with 20 bases between. This CDR3 is built from 15 residues. CDR1 is SGHRS, CDR2 YFSETQ, per germline. This CDR3 is CASSWNRESFLGYTF. CDR3 coding DNA: TGCGCCAGCAGCTGGAACAGGGAAAGCTTTCTCGGCTACACCTTC.

V and J are TRBV5-6 and TRBJ1-4; 11 bases are shared with TRBD1. CDR1 SGHDT and CDR2 YYEEEE come from the germline V gene. The CDR3 spans 15 residues. J was trimmed by 7 bases and V by 2 bases; bases with no gene match: 4. The CDR3 here is CASSLRDRGFEKLFF. Written as DNA, the CDR3 is TGTGCCAGCAGCTTACGGGACAGGGGGTTTGAAAAACTGTTTTTT.

The chain employs TRBV2 and TRBJ2-2; 7 bases match TRBD1. Trimming cost V 4 bases and J 3 bases; bases outside gene matches: 2. CDR1 is SNHLY and CDR2 is FYNNEI in the germline V gene. The CDR3 spans 14 residues. The DNA for the CDR3 is TGTGCCAGCAGTGGACAGGGTGACACCGGGGAGCTGTTTTTT. It encodes CASSGQGDTGELFF.

This clone has more than one count but fewer than ten. The gene calls are TRBV28 and TRBJ1-1, with a possible D match to TRBD1 (6 bases). V was pared by 3 bases and J by 5 bases, with 16 bases between. CDR3 length equals 15 residues. Germline loops: CDR1 MDHEN, CDR2 SYDVKM. The CDR3 spells CASSFSRGARTEAFF. The CDR3, as DNA: TGTGCCAGCAGTTTTTCTCGGGGGGCGCGGACTGAAGCTTTCTTT.

This clone was counted only a few times. The V call is TRBV28, the J call TRBJ1-5; tentatively, D is TRBD1 (6 bases). The CDR3 is 20 residues long. From germline, CDR1 is MDHEN and CDR2 SYDVKM. Deletions cut 6 bases from V and 0 bases from J, with 27 bases between. In DNA form, the CDR3 reads TGTGCCAGCAGGAAAAGGATACTTTGGCCAGGGGTAAATAGCAATCAGCCCCAGCATTTT. Translated, it gives CASRKRILWPGVNSNQPQHF.

The chain recombines TRBV21-1 with TRBJ2-5; the table's D call, TRBD1, was not checked against the DNA. The J call may be faulty, since TRBJ2-7 better matches the DNA end. TRBV21-1 is tagged as a pseudogene. The CDR3 runs to 17 residues. The CDR3 here is CASSKAKDRADSHEQYF. In nucleotides, the CDR3 is TGTGCCAGCAGCAAAGCGAAGGACAGGGCGGACTCCCACGAGCAGTACTTC.

This chain connects TRBV19 to TRBJ1-5; tentative D call: TRBD1 (6 bases). The CDR3 runs to 14 residues. V lost 3 bases to trimming and J lost 4 bases, with 10 bases between them. Germline assignment: CDR1 LNHDA and CDR2 SQIVND (reference sequence). CDR3: CASSILTGNQPQHF. DNA of the CDR3: TGTGCCAGTAGTATCCTAACAGGGAATCAGCCCCAGCATTTT.

In this sample, this clone turned up a few times. This chain connects TRBV5-4 to TRBJ1-1; maybe TRBD1 (5 bases). The CDR3 runs 14 residues. The V end lost 4 bases, the J end lost 3 bases, and 13 bases lay between the germline ends. Germline CDR1 is SGHNT and CDR2 is YYREEE (reference sequence). CDR3 loop: CASSPRQTYTEAFF. CDR3 bases: TGTGCCAGCAGCCCCCGACAGACTTACACTGAAGCTTTCTTT.

The CDR3 is CATRGLGTDTQYF. DNA of the CDR3: TGTGCCACTCGGGGGTTGGGCACAGATACGCAGTATTTT. This chain connects TRBV19 to TRBJ2-3; TRBD2 is a possible D gene (6 bases). Germline-derived CDR1 and CDR2 are LNHDA and SQIVND (reference sequence). The CDR3 spans 13 residues. V was trimmed by 10 bases and J by 1 base, leaving 12 bases between them.

The V gene is TRBV27, the J gene TRBJ1-1, with 10 nucleotides matching TRBD1. Germline CDR1 is MNHEY and CDR2 is SMNVEV (reference sequence). Trimming took 7 bases from V and 5 from J; bases not matched to a gene: 13. This CDR3 region has 16 residues. The CDR3 loop is CASKPLDRGDRTEAFF. Here the CDR3 DNA reads TGTGCCAGCAAACCTCTGGACAGGGGGGACAGGACTGAAGCTTTCTTT.

The chain recombines TRBV10-1 with TRBJ1-4; TRBD1 might be the D (5 bases). CDR1 is WNHNN, CDR2 SYGVQD, per germline (reference sequence). Between the trimmed V and J ends, which lost 9 bases and 8 bases, there was a span of 16 bases. The CDR3 has 13 residues. Here the CDR3 DNA reads TGCGCCAGATTCCGGGGGACGGGGGAAAAACTGTTTTTT. Amino acid sequence: CARFRGTGEKLFF.

V and J are TRBV5-1 and TRBJ1-2; D might be TRBD1 (6 bases). Trimming took 1 base from V and 5 from J, leaving 12 bases between them. The V gene's germline CDR1 is SGHRS and CDR2 YFSETQ. This CDR3 has 14 amino acids. The CDR3 spells CASSLLRDTYGYTF. The CDR3 DNA sequence: TGCGCCAGCAGCTTGCTCCGGGACACGTATGGCTACACCTTC.